Listed below are T cell receptor beta chains from one sample, sequenced in a study of blood T cell repertoires in COVID-19. The data were produced by immunoSEQ multiplex PCR, yet TCRdb's version contains in-frame clones alone and is incomplete. The sample consists of about 40,000 clones, roughly 88% of them appearing once. Specimen: peripheral blood. These receptors came from a woman in her seventies with acute or convalescent COVID-19. CDR3s include the opening cysteine and the closing phenylalanine or tryptophan. The D gene is left open where the match is weak. Clone sizes are given selectively: once, few, many, or a class where the clone is expanded.

cdr3_aa,cdr3_nt,j_call,clone_size,v_call,d_call
CASSGTGNIVHTF,TGTGCCAGCAGCGGGACAGGTAACATCGTCCACACCTTC,TRBJ1-2,.,TRBV5-6,TRBD1
CAWSVSGTANQPQHF,TGTGCCTGGAGTGTATCAGGGACAGCTAATCAGCCCCAGCATTTT,TRBJ1-5,few,TRBV30,TRBD1
CAGGSPPTDTQYF,TGTGCCGGTGGGAGCCCCCCCACAGATACGCAGTATTTT,TRBJ2-3,.,TRBV7-9,.
CASSATMNTEAFF,TGTGCCAGCAGTGCAACAATGAACACTGAAGCTTTCTTT,TRBJ1-1,.,TRBV6-2/TRBV6-3,.
CASSPGGLTQYF,TGTGCCAGCAGTCCCGGGGGGCTTACGCAGTATTTT,TRBJ2-3,.,TRBV6-2/TRBV6-3,.
CASSFRGGLNTEAFF,TGTGCCAGCAGCTTTAGAGGGGGATTGAACACTGAAGCTTTCTTT,TRBJ1-1,.,TRBV11-2,.
CAISAGNQPQHF,TGTGCCATCAGTGCAGGCAATCAGCCCCAGCATTTT,TRBJ1-5,once,TRBV10-3,.
CASSLGRARNSPLHF,TGTGCCAGCAGCCTCGGCAGGGCGAGGAATTCACCCCTCCACTTT,TRBJ1-6,few,TRBV3-1/TRBV3-2,.
CASSLLAGYNEQFF,TGTGCCAGCAGCTTGTTAGCGGGTTACAATGAGCAGTTCTTC,TRBJ2-1,.,TRBV5-6,TRBD2
CASSLVGTDTSQNIQYF,TGTGCCAGCAGCTTAGTGGGGACAGATACAAGCCAAAACATTCAGTACTTC,TRBJ2-4,.,TRBV7-8,TRBD1
CASSLIGQAGNTIYF,TGCGCCAGCAGCTTGATCGGACAGGCTGGAAACACCATATATTTT,TRBJ1-3,.,TRBV5-1,TRBD1
CASSLARPKETQYF,TGTGCCAGCAGCTTAGCCAGGCCTAAGGAGACCCAGTACTTC,TRBJ2-5,.,TRBV7-9,.
CASSLGREETQYF,TGTGCCAGCAGTTTGGGCCGTGAAGAGACCCAGTACTTC,TRBJ2-5,.,TRBV12-3/TRBV12-4,.
CASSGTGRDTQYF,TGCGCCAGCAGTGGGACAGGGAGGGATACGCAGTATTTT,TRBJ2-3,few,TRBV5-1,TRBD1
CASRAGVINEQFF,TGTGCCAGCAGGGCGGGGGTTATCAATGAGCAGTTCTTC,TRBJ2-1,.,TRBV2,TRBD2
CATSRDLVDGETQYF,TGTGCCACCAGCAGAGATCTTGTCGACGGGGAGACCCAGTACTTC,TRBJ2-5,.,TRBV15,.
CASSPPGTWNGELFF,TGTGCCAGCAGCCCACCCGGGACTTGGAACGGGGAGCTGTTTTTT,TRBJ2-2,.,TRBV11-3,.
CASSLGLAPNTGELFF,TGTGCCAGCAGTTTAGGACTAGCCCCGAACACCGGGGAGCTGTTTTTT,TRBJ2-2,.,TRBV27,TRBD2
CATSRGGVEHQPQHF,TGTGCCACCAGCAGGGGCGGGGTGGAACATCAGCCCCAGCATTTT,TRBJ1-5,few,TRBV15,.
CASSPDRGLSEKLFF,TGTGCCAGCAGCCCCGACAGAGGTCTCAGCGAAAAACTGTTTTTT,TRBJ1-4,.,TRBV11-2,.
CASSLGTVNNEQFF,TGCGCCAGCAGCTTGGGGACAGTCAACAATGAGCAGTTCTTC,TRBJ2-1,.,TRBV5-1,.
CASSRGGYGYTF,TGTGCCAGCAGCCGGGGGGGCTATGGCTACACCTTC,TRBJ1-2,.,TRBV7-9,.
CASAHWRNEQFF,TGTGCCAGCGCCCATTGGCGGAATGAGCAGTTCTTC,TRBJ2-1,.,TRBV11-2,.
CSAGTTINYGYTF,TGCAGCGCCGGGACAACAATTAACTATGGCTACACCTTC,TRBJ1-2,.,TRBV29-1,.
CASTPRIGNLYGYTF,TGTGCCAGCACCCCTAGGATAGGAAACCTCTATGGCTACACCTTC,TRBJ1-2,.,TRBV6-6,.
CASSPVSTGTVQPQHF,TGTGCCAGCAGTCCGGTCTCGACAGGGACAGTTCAGCCCCAGCATTTT,TRBJ1-5,.,TRBV27,TRBD1
CASSQDRGNQPQHF,TGCGCCAGCAGCCAAGATAGGGGGAATCAGCCCCAGCATTTT,TRBJ1-5,.,TRBV4-3,.
CAISESQNTGELFF,TGTGCCATCAGTGAGTCCCAGAACACCGGGGAGCTGTTTTTT,TRBJ2-2,.,TRBV10-3,.
CASSVGLSGGLNEQFF,TGTGCCAGCAGCGTTGGTTTATCGGGGGGTCTCAATGAGCAGTTCTTC,TRBJ2-1,few,TRBV9,TRBD2
CASSQGGARTDTQYF,TGCGCCAGCAGCCAAGGTGGGGCTCGGACAGATACGCAGTATTTT,TRBJ2-3,.,TRBV4-3,.
CASSQDGSGRYGELFF,TGTGCCAGCAGCCAAGACGGTAGCGGGAGGTACGGGGAGCTGTTTTTT,TRBJ2-2,.,TRBV14,TRBD2
CASSQGDNEQFF,TGTGCCAGCAGCCAGGGGGACAATGAGCAGTTCTTC,TRBJ2-1,.,TRBV27,TRBD1
CASSPPTGSTYGYTF,TGTGCCAGCTCACCACCGACAGGTAGCACCTATGGCTACACCTTC,TRBJ1-2,.,TRBV18,.
CAWSTAVDTQYF,TGTGCCTGGAGCACCGCAGTAGATACGCAGTATTTT,TRBJ2-3,few,TRBV30,.
CASSFGLAGGNEQFF,TGTGCCAGCAGCTTCGGACTAGCGGGGGGCAATGAGCAGTTCTTC,TRBJ2-1,.,TRBV5-4,TRBD2
CASSYSAGDYGYTF,TGTGCCAGCAGTTACTCCGCAGGGGACTATGGCTACACCTTC,TRBJ1-2,.,TRBV6-5,.
CATSPVTGSNSPLHF,TGTGCCACCAGCCCGGTTACCGGGAGTAATTCACCCCTCCACTTT,TRBJ1-6,.,TRBV15,.
CASSVGGPTDTQYF,TGTGCCAGCAGCGTCGGGGGGCCCACAGATACGCAGTATTTT,TRBJ2-3,.,TRBV9,.
CASSLPTSFPEAFF,TGTGCCAGCAGCTTACCGACAAGTTTTCCCGAAGCTTTCTTT,TRBJ1-1,.,TRBV7-9,.
CATSDGDTNTEAFF,TGTGCCACCAGTGATGGGGACACTAACACTGAAGCTTTCTTT,TRBJ1-1,.,TRBV24-1,.
CASSPQGARQPQHF,TGTGCCAGCAGCCCACAGGGGGCTAGGCAGCCCCAGCATTTT,TRBJ1-5,once,TRBV6-2/TRBV6-3,TRBD1
CASSSGQGITGELFF,TGTGCCAGCAGTTCGGGACAGGGGATCACCGGGGAGCTGTTTTTT,TRBJ2-2,.,TRBV6-5,TRBD1
CASSQYDRAETQYF,TGTGCCAGCAGTCAATATGACAGGGCAGAGACCCAGTACTTC,TRBJ2-5,.,TRBV6-5,TRBD1
CASSSGGGADNQPQHF,TGTGCCAGCAGTTCTGGAGGCGGGGCCGACAATCAGCCCCAGCATTTT,TRBJ1-5,medium-sized,TRBV27,.
CASSLAAGGGGKTQYF,TGCGCCAGCAGCTTGGCCGCAGGAGGCGGGGGGAAGACCCAGTACTTC,TRBJ2-5,.,TRBV5-1,TRBD2
CASSFSSGRGTGELFF,TGTGCCAGCAGTTTTTCTAGCGGGAGGGGAACCGGGGAGCTGTTTTTT,TRBJ2-2,.,TRBV27,TRBD2
CASSLSRLTQETQYF,TGTGCCAGCAGCTTAAGTCGACTCACCCAAGAGACCCAGTACTTC,TRBJ2-5,.,TRBV7-2,.
CASRTSGTNNEQFF,TGTGCCAGCAGAACTTCCGGGACAAACAATGAGCAGTTCTTC,TRBJ2-1,.,TRBV7-2,.
CASSGQGALSEKLFF,TGCGCCAGCAGCGGACAGGGGGCGTTAAGTGAAAAACTGTTTTTT,TRBJ1-4,.,TRBV5-1,TRBD1